This T cell receptor (beta chain) was sequenced for a study of blood T cell repertoires in COVID-19. On the study more broadly: From the United States, Italy and Spain came samples of acute and convalescent COVID-19.

TCRdb's table, derived via immunoSEQ multiplex PCR, lists solely in-frame clones and lacks some. The sample shows around 240,000 clones, 65% to 90% of them seen only once. V trimming: 5 bases; J trimming: 5 bases; junction bases outside the gene matches: 10. This CDR3 has 15 residues. Germline CDR1 is MNHEY and CDR2 is SMNVEV (reference sequence). J is TRBJ2-7 and V is TRBV27; 9 bases agree with TRBD1. The source is a woman in her forties or fifties with acute or convalescent COVID-19. The sample taken for sequencing was peripheral blood. DNA for the CDR3: TGTGCCAGCAGTGTCCCCGGGACAGGGATCCACGAGCAGTACTTC. Encoded protein: CASSVPGTGIHEQYF.